These T cell receptor beta chains were read from a single sample in a study of T cell repertoires in cytomegalovirus infection. TCRdb processed the reads anew with MiXCR; each CDR3 protein has one entry. Of around 100,000 distinct CDR3 sequences detected, more than 20% appear once; the ten largest clones hold approximately 39%. Sequenced input: CD8+ T cells from PBMCs. The receptors stem from a human donor in good health (CMV status not recorded). Some clones in this sample may be carry-over from other donors' samples. CDR3s include the opening cysteine and the closing phenylalanine or tryptophan. A D gene is named only where the DNA matches it firmly. Clone size appears in some rows only: once, few, many, or a class for an expanded clone.

d_call	v_call	clone_size	j_call	cdr3_nt	cdr3_aa
-	TRBV28	-	TRBJ1-2	TGTGCCAGCAGTTTAGAATCGGTGGGGGTTCGGCAGGAGTGGAAATCTAACTATGGCTACACCTTC	CASSLESVGVRQEWKSNYGYTF
TRBD2	TRBV7-3	few	TRBJ2-1	TGTGCCAGCAGCTTAATAGCGGGGGGTCCAAATGAGCAGTTCTTC	CASSLIAGGPNEQFF
-	TRBV12-3/TRBV12-4	-	TRBJ2-7	TGTGCCAGCAGTTTAGTAGGTATGGGGCTCGGAGAGCAGTACTTC	CASSLVGMGLGEQYF
-	TRBV11-2	few	TRBJ1-3	TGTGCCAGCGGGGAGAACACCATATATTTT	CASGENTIYF
TRBD2	TRBV6-2/TRBV6-3	-	TRBJ2-7	TGTGCCAGCACCTCCGGCGGGAGTGGGGAGCAGTACTTC	CASTSGGSGEQYF
-	TRBV6-6	-	TRBJ2-7	TGTGCCAGCACTAACAGGGATCCACCCTACGAGCAGTACTTC	CASTNRDPPYEQYF
-	TRBV6-1	-	TRBJ1-2	TGTGCCAGCAGCCAGACTCCGTTCTATGGCTACACCTTC	CASSQTPFYGYTF
-	TRBV4-2	once	TRBJ1-1	TGTGCCAGCAGCCAATTCGGGGTCGCTGAAGCTTTCTTT	CASSQFGVAEAFF
TRBD1	TRBV7-4	-	TRBJ2-3	TGTGCCAGCAGCTCGGACAGGGGTCCCACAGATACGCAGTATTTT	CASSSDRGPTDTQYF
-	TRBV28	-	TRBJ1-1	TGTGCCAGCAGTCGGTGGGGGGACCGGAACACTGAAGCTTTCTTT	CASSRWGDRNTEAFF
-	TRBV30	-	TRBJ1-1	TGTGCCTGGAGTGGGATTCAGAGGGGGACTGAAGCTTTCTTT	CAWSGIQRGTEAFF
-	TRBV12-5	many	TRBJ1-1	TGTGCTAGTGGTTTGCCACTATCTAGTACCACTGAAGCTTTCTTT	CASGLPLSSTTEAFF
-	TRBV11-3	-	TRBJ2-7	TGTGCCAGCAGCTTAGATCGGCGACAGATACTCTACGAGCAGTACTTC	CASSLDRRQILYEQYF
-	TRBV5-1	-	TRBJ1-1	TGCGCCAGCAGCTTGGCCAATCCCCGGAACACTGAAGCTTTCTTT	CASSLANPRNTEAFF
-	TRBV7-9	many	TRBJ2-4	TGTGCCAGCAGCCCATCTGAAGCTTCGCAGAACATTCAGTACTTC	CASSPSEASQNIQYF
-	TRBV12-3/TRBV12-4	many	TRBJ2-1	TGTGCCAGCACCTTGACTTATCTAGGCTACAATGAGCAGTTCTTC	CASTLTYLGYNEQFF
-	TRBV20-1	-	TRBJ2-5	TGCAGTGCTAGAGATCTTAGGGCTATCCAAGAGACCCAGTACTTC	CSARDLRAIQETQYF
-	TRBV11-3	few	TRBJ2-7	TGTGCCAGCAGCTTAAAGCCTCAGGGGGGGGAGCAGTACTTC	CASSLKPQGGEQYF
TRBD1	TRBV7-6	many	TRBJ2-5	TGTGCCAGTAAATCCCAGGGGGCGGATCGAGAGACCCAGTACTTC	CASKSQGADRETQYF
TRBD2	TRBV30	few	TRBJ2-1	TGTGCCTGGAACGGGGAGGGGAGCAATGAGCAGTTCTTC	CAWNGEGSNEQFF
-	TRBV7-8	few	TRBJ1-6	TGTGCCAGCAGCTTAAGTGCGGTTTCACCCCTCCACTTT	CASSLSAVSPLHF
TRBD1	TRBV7-9	few	TRBJ2-7	TGTGCCAGCAGCTCTACAGGGGGCTTCGCCTACGAGCAGTACTTC	CASSSTGGFAYEQYF
-	TRBV5-6	-	TRBJ2-1	TGTGCCAGCAGCCGGGGAGGCAACAATGAGCAGTTCTTC	CASSRGGNNEQFF
TRBD1	TRBV5-1	-	TRBJ1-1	TGCGCCAGTCACGAGCAGGGGGCCCCTGAAGCTTTCTTT	CASHEQGAPEAFF
-	TRBV28	-	TRBJ2-3	TGTGCGGCAGGGGCGCTGGGCACAGATACGCAGTATTTT	CAAGALGTDTQYF
-	TRBV12-3/TRBV12-4	-	TRBJ1-2	TGTGCCAGCACTGATGCCCCGTACCTTGATGGCTACACCTTC	CASTDAPYLDGYTF
-	TRBV7-6	few	TRBJ1-4	TGTGCCAGCAGCCTTGGACCTCAGGGTTCCGAAAAACTGTTTTTT	CASSLGPQGSEKLFF
-	TRBV7-6	many	TRBJ2-3	TGTGCCAGCAGACACCACACAGATACGCAGTATTTT	CASRHHTDTQYF
TRBD1	TRBV7-9	few	TRBJ1-5	TGTGCCAGCAGCCGACAGGGGGCTGGTCAGCCCCAGCATTTT	CASSRQGAGQPQHF
-	TRBV12-3/TRBV12-4	many	TRBJ1-6	TGTGCCAGTGCAGGGGTCTATAATTCACCCCTCCACTTT	CASAGVYNSPLHF
-	TRBV20-1	many	TRBJ2-7	TGCAGTGCTAGAGGGGTGGCGGGGCCGACCTACGAGCAGTACTTC	CSARGVAGPTYEQYF
-	TRBV7-8	-	TRBJ1-4	TGTGCCAGCAGCTGGACGGAGGATAATGAAAAACTGTTTTTT	CASSWTEDNEKLFF
-	TRBV7-6	-	TRBJ2-7	TGTGCCAGCAGCTTGAACTTGGGATACGAGCAGTACTTC	CASSLNLGYEQYF
TRBD1	TRBV7-2	many	TRBJ1-6	TGTGACCACCAGGGGGGATATAATTCACCCCTCCACTTT	CDHQGGYNSPLHF
TRBD1	TRBV6-2/TRBV6-3	many	TRBJ2-1	TGTGCCAGCTTGCCGTGGACAGGGGGCTACAATGAGCAGTTCTTC	CASLPWTGGYNEQFF
-	TRBV3-1	few	TRBJ2-3	TGTGCCAGCAGCCAAGGACAGAGTGTCACAGATACGCAGTATTTT	CASSQGQSVTDTQYF
-	TRBV6-1	many	TRBJ2-2	TGTGCCAGCAGCCTCGAGAGAAACACCGGGGAGCTGTTTTTT	CASSLERNTGELFF
TRBD2	TRBV11-2	-	TRBJ2-7	TGTGCCAGCCGGTGGGGGGGTGTTGAATACGAGCAGTACTTC	CASRWGGVEYEQYF
TRBD2	TRBV6-5	few	TRBJ2-3	TGTGCCAGCAGTTACATAGCGGGAAACACAGATACGCAGTATTTT	CASSYIAGNTDTQYF
TRBD1	TRBV24-1	-	TRBJ2-3	TGTGCCACCAGTTCCGGGACAGGGGGCTGGGCAGATACGCAGTATTTT	CATSSGTGGWADTQYF
TRBD2	TRBV6-6	many	TRBJ2-1	TGTGCCAGCAGTTACCGTCTAGCGGAGCACAATGAGCAGTTCTTC	CASSYRLAEHNEQFF
-	TRBV28	few	TRBJ2-7	TGTGCCAGCAGCGAACAGGGAAACCCTTCCTACGAGCAGTACTTC	CASSEQGNPSYEQYF
-	TRBV2	-	TRBJ2-5	TGTGCCAGCGGGTCAGGGGACCAAGAGACCCAGTACTTC	CASGSGDQETQYF
TRBD1	TRBV28	-	TRBJ1-5	TGTGCCAGCAGTGCTCCTCATGCGGTGGGACAGGGGTTCGGCAATCAGCCCCAGCATTTT	CASSAPHAVGQGFGNQPQHF
TRBD1	TRBV6-8	-	TRBJ1-4	TGTGCCAGCAGCACGACAGGGATGGATAAACTGTTTTTT	CASSTTGMDKLFF
-	TRBV15	-	TRBJ2-3	TGTGCCACCAGCAGAGAGTTAGGTAGCCGCACAGATACGCAGTATTTT	CATSRELGSRTDTQYF
TRBD2	TRBV11-2	few	TRBJ2-1	TGTGCCAGCAGCTCGAATAGCGGGGCTGCGGGTAATGAGCAGTTCTTC	CASSSNSGAAGNEQFF